A single sample gave rise to the 32 T cell receptor beta chains below, sequenced in a study of OX40 agonist ivuxolimab in advanced cancers. Data came from immunoSEQ multiplex PCR; TCRdb stores just in-frame clones and leaves some out. The sample holds several thousand clones; around two thirds are singletons and the top ten take roughly 58%. Specimen: CD4+ or CD8+ T cells sorted from blood, collected in a trial of the OX40 agonist ivuxolimab. The receptors were sampled from an adult with an advanced solid tumor such as melanoma, head and neck, liver or kidney cancer.

This rearrangement joins TRBV28 to TRBJ1-2; D remains ambiguous. V gave up 5 bases and J gave up 1 base, with 14 bases separating them. Germline V lookup: CDR1 MDHEN, CDR2 SYDVKM. The CDR3 runs to 15 residues. The CDR3 sequence: CASSLEPTLNYGYTF. In DNA, the CDR3 is TGTGCCAGCAGTCTCGAACCTACCCTTAACTATGGCTACACCTTC.

The V call is TRBV7-2, the J call TRBJ1-6, with D unclear. V lost 3 bases and J 5 bases, leaving 2 bases between the germline ends. Looked up from germline, CDR1 is SGHTA and CDR2 is FQGNSA. There are 12 residues in the CDR3. CDR3 residues: CASSFNNSPLHF. The DNA for the CDR3 is TGTGCCAGCAGCTTCAATAATTCACCCCTCCACTTT.

This clone came up a few times. The chain employs TRBV7-8 and TRBJ2-1; TRBD2 agrees at 7 bases. This CDR3 contains 12 residues. With 5 bases clipped from V and 9 bases from J, the junction kept 4 bases outside the gene matches. Per the germline V gene, CDR1 is SGHVS and CDR2 is FQNEAQ. CDR3: CASSPGGSEQFF. In DNA form, the CDR3 reads TGTGCCAGCAGCCCCGGGGGGAGTGAGCAGTTCTTC.

V usage is TRBV7-6 and J usage is TRBJ2-7; TRBD1 agrees at 8 bases. The germline V gene encodes CDR1 SGHVS and CDR2 FNYEAQ. This CDR3 has 13 residues. V was pared by 4 bases and J by 10 bases, with 9 bases of the junction left unmatched. The CDR3 region is CASSSLDRAEQYF. CDR3 nucleotides: TGTGCCAGCAGCTCGTTGGACAGGGCGGAACAGTACTTC. Variable domain in full (rest from reference TRBV7-6 and TRBJ2-7): GAGVSQSPRYKVTKRGQDVALRCDPISGHVSLYWYRQALGQGPEFLTYFNYEAQQDKSGLPNDRFSAERPEGSISTLTIQRTEQRDSAMYRCASSSLDRAEQYFGPGTRLTVT.

This clone has more than one count but fewer than ten. V and J are TRBV19 and TRBJ2-2; no definite D call. CDR3 length: 14 amino acids. The germline V gene has CDR1 LNHDA and CDR2 SQIVND (reference sequence). V lost 3 bases to trimming and J lost 6 bases, with 11 bases between them. CDR3 loop: CASSMMGRAGELFF. The CDR3 bases are TGTGCCAGTAGTATGATGGGCCGTGCCGGGGAGCTGTTTTTT. Filled out from reference TRBV19 and TRBJ2-2, the complete variable domain reads DGGITQSPKYLFRKEGQNVTLSCEQNLNHDAMYWYRQDPGQGLRLIYYSQIVNDFQKGDIAEGYSVSREKKESFPLTVTSAQKNPTAFYLCASSMMGRAGELFFGEGSRLTVL.

V and J are TRBV19 and TRBJ2-7, with unresolved D. The CDR3 covers 13 residues. V lost 8 bases and J lost 1, with 12 bases in between. Germline CDR1 is LNHDA and CDR2 is SQIVND (reference sequence). CDR3 residues: CASGYGQSYEQYF. The DNA of the CDR3 is TGTGCCAGTGGGTATGGCCAATCCTACGAGCAGTACTTC.

This clone was counted once. This sequence joins TRBV28 and TRBJ2-1; 10 bases map to TRBD1. The V gene's germline CDR1 is MDHEN and CDR2 SYDVKM. The CDR3 is 14 residues long. J gave up 7 bases and V 7 bases, and 7 bases lay outside the gene matches. This CDR3 reads CASTTGGARNEQFF. The DNA for the CDR3 is TGTGCCAGCACGACAGGGGGCGCGAGAAATGAGCAGTTCTTC.

J is TRBJ1-6 and V is TRBV6-6; maybe TRBD1 (5 bases). The V end lost 4 bases, the J end lost 6 bases, and 13 bases lay between the germline ends. This CDR3 spans 15 amino acids. The germline V gene encodes CDR1 MNHNY and CDR2 SVGAGI (reference sequence). This CDR3 is CASSFRDGGNSPLHF. The CDR3 region has the DNA TGTGCCAGCAGTTTTAGGGACGGGGGTAATTCACCCCTCCACTTT.

The V and J genes are TRBV4-3 and TRBJ2-5; 10 positions match TRBD2. This CDR3 has 16 residues. The germline V gene encodes CDR1 LGHNA and CDR2 YSLEER. Unmatched junction bases numbered 3, after V lost 2 bases and J lost 0 bases. The CDR3 nucleotides read TGCGCCAGCAGCCAAACGACTAGCGGGTACCAAGAGACCCAGTACTTC. Its protein is CASSQTTSGYQETQYF.

The chain carries TRBV7-6 and TRBJ2-7; 10 positions agree with TRBD1. The CDR3 extends over 14 amino acids. Germline V gives CDR1 SGHVS, CDR2 FNYEAQ. V shed 9 bases and J 1 base; nucleotides not matched to a gene: 6. CDR3 sequence (DNA): TGTGCCAGAACCGGGGACAGGGGTTCCTACGAGCAGTACTTC. The encoded protein is CARTGDRGSYEQYF. Drawing the rest from reference TRBV7-6 and TRBJ2-7, the complete variable domain is GAGVSQSPRYKVTKRGQDVALRCDPISGHVSLYWYRQALGQGPEFLTYFNYEAQQDKSGLPNDRFSAERPEGSISTLTIQRTEQRDSAMYRCARTGDRGSYEQYFGPGTRLTVT.

The chain links TRBV9 to TRBJ1-2; 10 bases are a match to TRBD1. V was clipped by 4 bases and J by 6 bases; unmatched bases: 12. Per germline, CDR1 SGDLS and CDR2 YYNGEE. The CDR3 is 16 amino acids. CDR3 DNA: TGTGCCAGCAGCCCTACGTCCCGGGACAGGGGCCATGGCTACACCTTC. It yields the protein CASSPTSRDRGHGYTF.

This clone is classed as hyperexpanded. J is TRBJ2-2 and V is TRBV27; 8 bases match TRBD1. This CDR3 comprises 17 residues. Unmatched junction bases numbered 11, after V lost 4 bases and J lost 4 bases. The V gene's germline CDR1 is MNHEY and CDR2 SMNVEV (reference sequence). The DNA for the CDR3 is TGTGCCAGCAGTTCTAACAGACAGGGGATAGGCACCGGGGAGCTGTTTTTT. This codes for CASSSNRQGIGTGELFF.

The V gene is TRBV10-3, the J gene TRBJ1-1, with TRBD1 matching 9 bases. The CDR3 sequence is 16 residues long. V shed 4 bases, J shed 5 bases, and the junction held 11 bases outside the gene matches. Germline loops: CDR1 ENHRY, CDR2 SYGVKD. The CDR3 loop reads CAISAYSPGQGTEAFF. CDR3 bases: TGTGCCATCAGTGCCTACTCCCCGGGACAGGGAACTGAAGCTTTCTTT.

The chain joins TRBV10-3 to TRBJ1-1; D may be TRBD1 (5 bases). The CDR3 extends over 14 amino acids. Germline CDR1 is ENHRY and CDR2 is SYGVKD. V lost 7 bases and J 1 base, leaving 13 bases between the germline ends. CDR3 region: CAITAGTTNTEAFF. In DNA form, the CDR3 reads TGTGCCATCACGGCTGGGACGACGAACACTGAAGCTTTCTTT.

The chain has TRBV15 and TRBJ2-3; 8 positions match TRBD1. CDR3 length equals 15 residues. V was clipped by 4 bases and J by 3 bases; unmatched bases: 6. The germline CDR1 and CDR2 sequences are LNHNV and YYDKDF (reference sequence). The CDR3 DNA is TGTGCCACCAGCAAATCAGGGGGCTATACAGATACGCAGTATTTT. Residues: CATSKSGGYTDTQYF.

The V call is TRBV2, the J call TRBJ2-7; 7 positions agree with TRBD1. The germline V gene encodes CDR1 SNHLY and CDR2 FYNNEI. The CDR3 has 14 amino acids. Trimming removed 10 bases from V and 2 bases from J; junction bases left unmatched: 11. In DNA, the CDR3 is TGTGCCATCGGCTCCCGGGACAGCGCCTACGAGCAGTACTTC. This gives the protein CAIGSRDSAYEQYF. The entire variable domain, with the rest obtained from reference TRBV2 and TRBJ2-7, is as follows: EPEVTQTPSHQVTQMGQEVILRCVPISNHLYFYWYRQILGQKVEFLVSFYNNEISEKSEIFDDQFSVERPDGSNFTLKIRSTKLEDSAMYFCAIGSRDSAYEQYFGPGTRLTVT.

V and J are TRBV19 and TRBJ1-2; maybe TRBD1 (5 bases). CDR1 LNHDA and CDR2 SQIVND come from the germline V gene (reference sequence). The length of the CDR3 is 15 residues. V was trimmed by 3 bases and J by 2 bases, leaving 13 bases between them. DNA of the CDR3: TGTGCCAGTAGTATCATCGACAGAATCAACTATGGCTACACCTTC. Its protein is CASSIIDRINYGYTF.

The table lists this clone with a few counts. The chain combines TRBV4-1 with TRBJ1-2; D is unresolved. The CDR3 contains 14 residues. In germline, CDR1 is MGHRA, CDR2 YSYEKL. V shed 3 bases and J shed 4 bases, with 12 bases lying between them. CDR3 DNA: TGCGCCAGCAGCCAGGACCGGGATGTCTATGGCTACACCTTC. This codes for CASSQDRDVYGYTF.

The chain joins TRBV11-1 to TRBJ2-7; 7 bases align to TRBD1. The germline V gene encodes CDR1 SGHAT and CDR2 FQDESV (reference sequence). The CDR3 consists of 15 residues. With V trimmed by 5 bases and J by 3 bases, 10 bases remained unmatched. CDR3 nucleotide sequence: TGTGCCAGCAGCCCCCGGGACAGACGTATCTACGAGCAGTACTTC. Encoded protein: CASSPRDRRIYEQYF. Full variable domain (rest looked up from reference TRBV11-1 and TRBJ2-7): EAEVAQSPRYKITEKSQAVAFWCDPISGHATLYWYRQILGQGPELLVQFQDESVVDDSQLPKDRFSAERLKGVDSTLKIQPAELGDSAMYLCASSPRDRRIYEQYFGPGTRLTVT.

This sequence joins TRBV11-2 and TRBJ2-3, with D possibly being TRBD2 (5 bases). Trimming took 3 bases from V and 3 from J, leaving 7 bases between them. The CDR3 is 13 amino acids. Germline V lookup: CDR1 SGHAT, CDR2 FQNNGV. CDR3 region: CASSFRTTDTQYF. In DNA form, the CDR3 reads TGTGCCAGCAGCTTCCGGACTACAGATACGCAGTATTTT.

On this clone itself: The junction departs from the called germline gene at one end, perhaps through a read error. The V and J genes are TRBV6-6 and TRBJ1-2, with D unresolved. The length of the CDR3 is 11 residues. Germline loops: CDR1 MNHNY, CDR2 SVGAGI (reference sequence). CDR3 nucleotides: TGTGCCAGCAGTGAGAATGAAGAACCACCCTTC. Protein: CASSENEEPPF.

This clone was seen only once. The V and J genes are TRBV6-5 and TRBJ1-5; D unclear. Germline V gene lookup returns CDR1 MNHEY and CDR2 SVGAGI. The CDR3 length is 15 residues. Trimming took off 5 bases at V and 0 bases at J, with 11 bases between the two ends. The CDR3 loop is CASSPRKDSNQPQHF. CDR3 sequence (DNA): TGTGCCAGCAGTCCCCGCAAGGATAGCAATCAGCCCCAGCATTTT.

The chain combines TRBV7-2 with TRBJ2-5; 7 nucleotides align to TRBD2. The CDR3 totals 15 residues. V lost 1 base and J lost 5; bases outside the gene matches: 7. Germline V gene data show CDR1 as SGHTA and CDR2 as FQGNSA. CDR3 bases: TGTGCCAGCAGCTTAGGCCTAGCGGAGATGGAGACCCAGTACTTC. Translating gives CASSLGLAEMETQYF.

The chain links TRBV6-6 to TRBJ2-1, with no clear D. The germline V and J ends were trimmed by 11 bases and 8 bases, with 13 bases remaining between them. The CDR3 contains 11 residues. Germline V gene lookup returns CDR1 MNHNY and CDR2 SVGAGI (reference sequence). The CDR3, as DNA: TGTGCCGTAGGAAGTAGCCATGAGCAGTTCTTC. Encoded protein: CAVGSSHEQFF.

This chain connects TRBV7-6 to TRBJ2-3; 12 nucleotides agree with TRBD2. The CDR3 extends over 14 amino acids. The junction had 3 bases not matched to a gene; V was cut back by 4 bases and J by 7 bases. Per the germline V gene, CDR1 is SGHVS and CDR2 is FNYEAQ. As DNA, the CDR3 is TGTGCCAGCAGCTCCGGACTAGCGGGGCATACGCAGTATTTT. It translates to CASSSGLAGHTQYF.

This clone showed up just once. The CDR3 DNA sequence: TGTGCCAGCAGGGACACCCGCTACGAGCAGTACTTC. Translated: CASRDTRYEQYF. The chain is built from TRBV2 and TRBJ2-7; possible D gene TRBD1, 5 bases. This CDR3 region has 12 residues. V lost 6 bases and J lost 3, with 9 bases in between. Germline CDR1 SNHLY, CDR2 FYNNEI.

Remarks on this clone: The DNA is omitted, as the CDR3 cannot be located on it reliably, and the CDR3 follows TCRdb's listing. This sequence joins TRBV1 and TRBJ2-6; the DNA was not used to check the table's D call, TRBD1. TRBV1 is designated a pseudogene. 18 amino acids form the CDR3, both terminal residues included. This CDR3 reads CTSSDRYLCTNRANVLTF.

The chain combines TRBV15 with TRBJ2-1, with D perhaps TRBD2 (6 bases). V dropped 6 bases and J dropped 4 bases, with 16 bases sitting between them. This CDR3 is built from 15 residues. Germline V gene sequence: CDR1 LNHNV, CDR2 YYDKDF (reference sequence). CDR3 nucleotides: TGTGCCACCAGGCCTGGGACTGCGGATTACAATGAGCAGTTCTTC. Residues: CATRPGTADYNEQFF.

CDR3 nucleotides: TGTGCCAGCAGCGTCAACCGCCTGGTTGGAGGCCACAGTGAGCAGTTCTTC. Protein: CASSVNRLVGGHSEQFF. The V call is TRBV9, the J call TRBJ2-1; weak D call: TRBD2 (5 bases). CDR3 size: 17 residues. The germline V and J ends were trimmed by 2 bases and 9 bases, with 24 bases remaining between them. Germline CDR1 reads SGDLS; CDR2 reads YYNGEE.

In nucleotides, the CDR3 is TGTGCCAGCAGTTTAGGCGGGGATGAGCAGTTCTTC. Amino acids: CASSLGGDEQFF. The chain uses TRBV4-2 and TRBJ2-1, with TRBD2 as a possible D gene (6 bases). CDR1 and CDR2 from the germline V gene are LGHNA and YNFKEQ. The V end was cut by 6 bases, the J end by 8 bases, with 11 bases between. CDR3 length: 12 amino acids.

The V call is TRBV7-2, the J call TRBJ2-7, with D hard to call. Trimming removed 5 bases at V and 4 bases at J, with 6 bases between. Germline V CDR1 and CDR2: SGHTA, FQGNSA. This CDR3 has 11 residues. The CDR3 nucleotides are TGTGCCAGCAGCCCCCTATACGAGCAGTACTTC. This translates into CASSPLYEQYF.

This rearrangement joins TRBV6-5 to TRBJ2-4; possibly TRBD1 or TRBD2 for D (5 bases each). This CDR3 is built from 14 residues. Looked up from germline, CDR1 is MNHEY and CDR2 is SVGAGI. V lost 7 bases and J lost 0, with 10 bases in between. This CDR3 reads CASTTGTAKNIQYF. CDR3 nucleotides: TGTGCCAGCACCACCGGGACAGCCAAAAACATTCAGTACTTC.